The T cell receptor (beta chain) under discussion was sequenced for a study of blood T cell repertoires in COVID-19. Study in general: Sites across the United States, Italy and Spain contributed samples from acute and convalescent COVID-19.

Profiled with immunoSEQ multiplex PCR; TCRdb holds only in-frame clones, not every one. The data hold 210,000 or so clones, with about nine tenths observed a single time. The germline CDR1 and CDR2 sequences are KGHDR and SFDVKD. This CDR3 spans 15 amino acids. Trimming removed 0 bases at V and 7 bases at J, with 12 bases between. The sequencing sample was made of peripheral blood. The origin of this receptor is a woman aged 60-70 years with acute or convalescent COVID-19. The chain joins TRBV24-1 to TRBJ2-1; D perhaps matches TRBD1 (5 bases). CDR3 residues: CATSDLQGRVNEQFF. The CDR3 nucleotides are TGTGCCACCAGTGATTTGCAGGGCAGGGTGAATGAGCAGTTCTTC.